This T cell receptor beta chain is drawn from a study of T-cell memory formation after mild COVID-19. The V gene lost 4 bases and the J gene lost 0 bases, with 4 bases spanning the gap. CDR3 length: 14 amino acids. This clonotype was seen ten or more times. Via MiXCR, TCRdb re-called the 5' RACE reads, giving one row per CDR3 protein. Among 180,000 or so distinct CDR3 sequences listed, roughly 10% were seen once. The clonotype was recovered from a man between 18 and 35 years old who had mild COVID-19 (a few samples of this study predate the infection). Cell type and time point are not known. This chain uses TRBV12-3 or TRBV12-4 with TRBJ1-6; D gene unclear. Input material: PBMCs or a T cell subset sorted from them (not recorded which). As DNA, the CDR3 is TGTGCCAGCAGTTATAGCTCCTATAATTCACCCCTCCACTTT. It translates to CASSYSSYNSPLHF.